The 21 T cell receptor beta chains below all came from one sample that was sequenced in a study of CD8 T cells in ankylosing spondylitis. TCRdb fed the 5' RACE reads into MiXCR, producing one record per CDR3 protein. Of about 250,000 distinct CDR3 sequences in the sample, roughly a third were seen once. The sequencing sample was made of blood, either unsorted or a sorted T cell fraction (not recorded which). Every receptor here comes from a male donor with ankylosing spondylitis or in good health (not recorded which).

V gene TRBV6-5 combines with J gene TRBJ2-5; D is undetermined. There are 13 residues in the CDR3. Looked up from germline, CDR1 is MNHEY and CDR2 is SVGAGI. V was cut by 4 bases and J by 1 base, with 7 bases left in between. CDR3 loop: CASSWQAQETQYF. The CDR3 region has the DNA TGTGCCAGCAGTTGGCAGGCCCAAGAGACCCAGTACTTC.

This clonotype was seen repeatedly, ten times or more. V and J are TRBV29-1 and TRBJ2-7, with D possibly TRBD1 on 5 matching bases. The CDR3 contains 16 residues. V lost 0 bases, J lost 2 bases, and 17 bases lay in between. Germline V gene data show CDR1 as SQVTM and CDR2 as ANQGSEA. The CDR3 protein is CSVEDRLTGAPYEQYF. In DNA form, the CDR3 reads TGCAGCGTTGAAGATCGTCTCACAGGAGCCCCCTACGAGCAGTACTTC.

This clonotype occurred a few times. The chain joins TRBV12-3 or TRBV12-4 to TRBJ2-3, with 13 bases aligning to TRBD2. V lost 5 bases and J lost 4; bases outside the gene matches: 12. There are 18 residues in the CDR3. CDR3 loop: CASSPPSPGLAGADTQYF. In DNA form, the CDR3 reads TGTGCCAGCAGTCCTCCGTCCCCAGGACTAGCGGGGGCAGATACGCAGTATTTT.

CDR3 region: CSARVPSGRDRTQYF. For the CDR3, the DNA is TGCAGTGCTAGAGTACCCTCTGGACGGGATAGGACCCAGTACTTC. This chain joins TRBV20-1 and TRBJ2-5, with a tentative D call TRBD2 (5 bases). V was cut by 1 base and J by 7 bases, with 19 bases left in between. Germline V gene data show CDR1 as DFQATT and CDR2 as SNEGSKA (reference sequence). The CDR3 runs to 15 residues.

The chain employs TRBV6-1 and TRBJ2-3; the match to TRBD1 covers 7 bases. The CDR3 length is 14 residues. Germline assignment: CDR1 MNHNS and CDR2 SASEGT. The junction had 4 bases not matched to a gene; V was cut back by 4 bases and J by 3 bases. The DNA of the CDR3 is TGTGCCAGCAGTGCCCACAGGGGTACAGATACGCAGTATTTT. This codes for CASSAHRGTDTQYF.

The CDR3 region is CASSPSDLAGFTGELFF. For the CDR3, the DNA is TGTGCCAGCAGCCCGTCTGACCTAGCGGGGTTCACCGGGGAGCTGTTTTTT. V gene TRBV4-2 combines with J gene TRBJ2-2; 9 bases line up with TRBD2. V shed 4 bases and J 4 bases; nucleotides not matched to a gene: 10. The germline V gene encodes CDR1 LGHNA and CDR2 YNFKEQ. The CDR3 length is 17 residues.

The V call is TRBV20-1, the J call TRBJ2-1, with D perhaps matching TRBD1 (5 bases). The CDR3 sequence is 14 residues long. The germline V gene has CDR1 DFQATT and CDR2 SNEGSKA (reference sequence). The V end lost 1 base, the J end lost 8 bases, and 15 bases lay between the germline ends. Here the CDR3 reads CSARGGAELHEQFF. Here the CDR3 DNA reads TGCAGTGCTAGAGGGGGCGCCGAACTCCATGAGCAGTTCTTC.

This clonotype appeared a few times. V and J are TRBV20-1 and TRBJ2-3; 7 nucleotides line up with TRBD2. V shed 8 bases and J 1 base; nucleotides not matched to a gene: 9. CDR1 is DFQATT, CDR2 SNEGSKA, per germline (reference sequence). The CDR3 runs 14 residues. The CDR3: CSPQDRGGTDTQYF. CDR3 DNA: TGCAGTCCCCAAGACCGGGGGGGCACAGATACGCAGTATTTT.

As DNA, the CDR3 is TGTGCCAGCAGCTTACCCACAGGGGCGGATACGCAGTATTTT. Protein sequence: CASSLPTGADTQYF. The rearrangement links TRBV5-6 to TRBJ2-3; the match to TRBD1 covers 7 bases. The germline CDR1 and CDR2 sequences are SGHDT and YYEEEE. The CDR3 extends over 14 amino acids. Trimming at V came to 2 bases and at J to 6 bases, leaving 6 bases not matched to a gene. The whole variable domain, remainder taken from reference TRBV5-6 and TRBJ2-3, is DAGVTQSPTHLIKTRGQQVTLRCSPKSGHDTVSWYQQALGQGPQFIFQYYEEEERQRGNFPDRFSGHQFPNYSSELNVNALLLGDSALYLCASSLPTGADTQYFGPGTRLTVL.

V gene TRBV9 combines with J gene TRBJ2-7; weak D call: TRBD1 (6 bases). Trimming cost V 0 bases and J 2 bases, with 9 bases left between them. There are 14 residues in the CDR3. CDR1 is SGDLS and CDR2 is YYNGEE in the germline V gene. CDR3 amino acids: CASSVAGQPYEQYF. The CDR3 coding sequence is TGTGCCAGCAGCGTAGCCGGACAGCCCTACGAGCAGTACTTC.

The rearrangement uses TRBV20-1 and TRBJ2-1; tentatively, D is TRBD1 (6 bases). Germline V gives CDR1 DFQATT, CDR2 SNEGSKA (reference sequence). The CDR3 runs 14 residues. The V end lost 0 bases, the J end lost 7 bases, and 13 bases lay between the germline ends. DNA of the CDR3: TGCAGTGCTAGAGATATCACGAGGGGGAATGAGCAGTTCTTC. Amino acid sequence: CSARDITRGNEQFF.

This clonotype was found a few times. This chain connects TRBV20-1 to TRBJ2-7; a weak D match, TRBD1 (5 bases). This CDR3 has 11 residues. Germline V lookup: CDR1 DFQATT, CDR2 SNEGSKA (reference sequence). The V gene lost 4 bases and the J gene lost 3 bases, with 7 bases spanning the gap. The CDR3 DNA sequence: TGCAGTGCTACCAGGGACTACGAGCAGTACTTC. Amino acids: CSATRDYEQYF.

The chain is built from TRBV5-1 and TRBJ1-2; D uncertain. This CDR3 has 13 amino acids. Germline CDR1 reads SGHRS; CDR2 reads YFSETQ. V was trimmed by 0 bases and J by 5 bases, leaving 8 bases between them. CDR3 loop: CASSLGAEYGYTF. The CDR3 DNA reads as TGCGCCAGCAGCTTGGGGGCGGAATATGGCTACACCTTC.

This clonotype came up a few times. V gene TRBV3-1 combines with J gene TRBJ2-7; D is uncertain. The CDR3 has 14 residues. Germline V gives CDR1 LGHDT, CDR2 YNNKEL (reference sequence). Trimming took 1 base from V and 0 from J, leaving 7 bases between them. CDR3 sequence: CASSQGYSSYEQYF. CDR3 DNA sequence: TGTGCCAGCAGCCAAGGATACAGCTCCTACGAGCAGTACTTC.

This clonotype turned up a few times. V usage is TRBV10-2 and J usage is TRBJ2-3; D not certain. The germline V gene has CDR1 WSHSY and CDR2 SAAADI. V was clipped by 2 bases and J by 6 bases, with 15 bases between them. The length of the CDR3 is 15 residues. The DNA for the CDR3 is TGCGCCAGCAGTGAGGGTTTAGCTCGCAGGGATACGCAGTATTTT. It encodes CASSEGLARRDTQYF.

This clonotype was seen many times. The rearrangement joins TRBV20-1 to TRBJ2-7, with D tentatively TRBD1 (6 bases). Per germline, CDR1 DFQATT and CDR2 SNEGSKA (reference sequence). The CDR3 sequence is 11 residues long. The CDR3 here is CCPRQANEQYF. The CDR3 DNA follows: TGCTGTCCCCGACAGGCTAACGAGCAGTACTTC.

The gene calls are TRBV7-9 and TRBJ2-1; TRBD2 matches 10 bases. Germline lookup yields CDR1 SEHNR and CDR2 FQNEAQ (reference sequence). J was trimmed by 4 bases and V by 4 bases; bases with no gene match: 7. This CDR3 has 16 amino acids. DNA for the CDR3: TGTGCCAGCAGCTCCATAGCGGGGGGCCAATACAATGAGCAGTTCTTC. Protein sequence: CASSSIAGGQYNEQFF.

This chain links TRBV20-1 with TRBJ2-5; 13 bases are shared with TRBD2. Germline V gene lookup returns CDR1 DFQATT and CDR2 SNEGSKA (reference sequence). The CDR3 has 16 amino acids. Unmatched junction bases numbered 5, after V lost 0 bases and J lost 4 bases. CDR3 residues: CSARDRGLAGSETQYF. CDR3 sequence (DNA): TGCAGTGCTAGAGATCGGGGACTAGCGGGATCAGAGACCCAGTACTTC.

The chain combines TRBV29-1 with TRBJ2-7; unclear D gene. The V end was cut by 4 bases, the J end by 2 bases, with 9 bases between. CDR1 and CDR2 (germline): SQVTM, ANQGSEA. CDR3 length equals 12 residues. The CDR3 region is CSVGIGTYEQYF. CDR3 nucleotides: TGCAGCGTTGGTATAGGTACCTACGAGCAGTACTTC.

This clonotype was counted at least ten times. The V and J genes are TRBV20-1 and TRBJ2-5; D uncertain. V dropped 1 base and J dropped 8 bases, with 8 bases sitting between them. The germline V gene has CDR1 DFQATT and CDR2 SNEGSKA (reference sequence). This CDR3 comprises 11 residues. CDR3 region: CSARVTTTQYF. CDR3 DNA: TGCAGTGCTAGAGTAACCACCACCCAGTACTTC.

The rearrangement joins TRBV7-6 to TRBJ2-5, with TRBD1 identical over 7 bases. Trimming cost V 5 bases and J 2 bases; bases outside gene matches: 11. The CDR3 loop spans 16 amino acids. Germline V gene sequence: CDR1 SGHVS, CDR2 FNYEAQ. In DNA, the CDR3 is TGTGCCAGCAGCGAGAGACAGGGAAGGTGGCAAGAGACCCAGTACTTC. This encodes CASSERQGRWQETQYF.